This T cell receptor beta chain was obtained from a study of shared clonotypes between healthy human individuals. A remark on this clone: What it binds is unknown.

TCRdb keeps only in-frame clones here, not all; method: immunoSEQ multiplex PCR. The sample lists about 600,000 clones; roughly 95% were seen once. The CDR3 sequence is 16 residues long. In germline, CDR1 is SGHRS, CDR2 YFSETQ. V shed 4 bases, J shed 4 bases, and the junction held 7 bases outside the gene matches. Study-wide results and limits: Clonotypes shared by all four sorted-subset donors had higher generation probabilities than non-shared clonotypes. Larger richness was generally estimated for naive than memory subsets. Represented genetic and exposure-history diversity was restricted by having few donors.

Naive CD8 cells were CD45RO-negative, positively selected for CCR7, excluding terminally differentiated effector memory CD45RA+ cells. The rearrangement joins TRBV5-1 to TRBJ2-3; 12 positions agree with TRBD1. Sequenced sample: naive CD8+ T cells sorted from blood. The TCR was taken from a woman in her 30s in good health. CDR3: CASSRQGQGASDTQYF. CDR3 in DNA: TGCGCCAGCAGCCGACAGGGACAGGGGGCGTCAGATACGCAGTATTTT.